This T cell receptor (beta chain) was documented in a study of cytomegalovirus exposure and HLA in healthy donors. This clone was found once. This CDR3 is built from 18 residues. In the PCR, 60 Vbeta and 13 Jbeta primers were used. Using immunoSEQ multiplex PCR, the repertoire was profiled, and TCRdb retains in-frame clones only, with some absent. The profile covers more than 90,000 clones, with about three quarters appearing a single time and 6.5% to 9% taken by the ten largest. The rearrangement links TRBV21-1 to TRBJ1-1; the D call TRBD1 from the table was never checked on the DNA. TRBV21-1 is a recognized pseudogene. The sequence was collected from a man aged 40-49 years in good health and CMV-seropositive. Input material: PBMCs. The CDR3 nucleotides read TGTGCCAGCAGCAAAGGTTGGGACAGTTCGACGGGGAACACTGAAGCTTTCTTT. It encodes CASSKGWDSSTGNTEAFF.